This entry lists 2 T cell receptor beta chains sequenced from one sample in a study of long-term antiretroviral therapy in people with HIV. This was the immunoSEQ v3.0 assay at survey level. This table comes from immunoSEQ multiplex PCR, and its TCRdb copy is limited to in-frame clones, with some not included. The data show about 30,000 clones, more than 80% seen once. This specimen consisted of unsorted PBMCs, obtained 3 years after starting antiretroviral therapy. All receptors derive from a man in his forties or fifties with HIV.

This clone showed up just once. This chain joins TRBV6-5 and TRBJ2-1, with D possibly matching TRBD2 (6 bases). V was trimmed by 5 bases and J by 12 bases, leaving 20 bases between them. Per germline, CDR1 MNHEY and CDR2 SVGAGI. The CDR3 sequence is 14 residues long. The CDR3 spells CASSTAGTQLGQFF. The CDR3 region has the DNA TGTGCCAGCAGTACAGCCGGGACTCAACTAGGGCAGTTCTTC.

The CDR3 sequence: CASSPWWQGDTDTQYF. The CDR3 DNA follows: TGCGCCAGCAGCCCCTGGTGGCAGGGGGACACAGATACGCAGTATTTT. The rearrangement uses TRBV5-1 and TRBJ2-3; 7 bases line up with TRBD1. V trimming: 4 bases; J trimming: 2 bases; junction bases outside the gene matches: 10. This CDR3 has 16 amino acids. CDR1 is SGHRS, CDR2 YFSETQ, per germline.